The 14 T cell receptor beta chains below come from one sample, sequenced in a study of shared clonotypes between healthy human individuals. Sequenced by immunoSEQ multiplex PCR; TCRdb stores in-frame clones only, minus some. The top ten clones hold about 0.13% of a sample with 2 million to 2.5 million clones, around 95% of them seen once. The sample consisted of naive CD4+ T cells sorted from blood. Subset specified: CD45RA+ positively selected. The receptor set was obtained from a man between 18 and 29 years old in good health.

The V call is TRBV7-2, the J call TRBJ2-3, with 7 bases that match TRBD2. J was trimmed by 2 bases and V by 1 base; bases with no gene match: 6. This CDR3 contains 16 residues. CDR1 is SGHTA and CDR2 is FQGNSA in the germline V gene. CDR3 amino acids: CASSLEGGSNTDTQYF. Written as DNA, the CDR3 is TGTGCCAGCAGCTTAGAAGGCGGGAGTAACACAGATACGCAGTATTTT.

CDR3: CASSEIGWSEKLFF. The CDR3 DNA is TGCGCCAGCAGTGAGATAGGGTGGAGCGAAAAACTGTTTTTT. The gene calls are TRBV10-2 and TRBJ1-4; no firm D call. The V and J ends lost 2 bases and 8 bases respectively, with 12 bases between them. Germline CDR1 WSHSY, CDR2 SAAADI. CDR3 length equals 14 residues.

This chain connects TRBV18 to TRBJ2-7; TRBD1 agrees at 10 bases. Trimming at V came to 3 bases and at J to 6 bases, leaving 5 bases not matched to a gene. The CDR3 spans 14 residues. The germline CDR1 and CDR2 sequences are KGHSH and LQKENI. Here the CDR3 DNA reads TGTGCCAGCTCACCGGGACAGGGGCTGTTCGAGCAGTACTTC. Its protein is CASSPGQGLFEQYF.

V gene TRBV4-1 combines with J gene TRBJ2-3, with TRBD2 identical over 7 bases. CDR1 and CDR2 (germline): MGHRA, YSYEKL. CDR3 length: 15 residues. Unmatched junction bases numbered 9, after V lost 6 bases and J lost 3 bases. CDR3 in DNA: TGCGCCAGCAGTCCTGAAGGGACTACTACAGATACGCAGTATTTT. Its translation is CASSPEGTTTDTQYF.

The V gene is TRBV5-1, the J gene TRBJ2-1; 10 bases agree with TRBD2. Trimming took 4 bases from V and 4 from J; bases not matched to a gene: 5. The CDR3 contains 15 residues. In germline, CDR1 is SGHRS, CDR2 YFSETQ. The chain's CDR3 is CASSKLAGLYNEQFF. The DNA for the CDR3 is TGCGCCAGCAGCAAACTAGCGGGACTTTACAATGAGCAGTTCTTC. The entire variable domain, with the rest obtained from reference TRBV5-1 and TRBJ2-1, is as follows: KAGVTQTPRYLIKTRGQQVTLSCSPISGHRSVSWYQQTPGQGLQFLFEYFSETQRNKGNFPGRFSGRQFSNSRSEMNVSTLELGDSALYLCASSKLAGLYNEQFFGPGTRLTVL.

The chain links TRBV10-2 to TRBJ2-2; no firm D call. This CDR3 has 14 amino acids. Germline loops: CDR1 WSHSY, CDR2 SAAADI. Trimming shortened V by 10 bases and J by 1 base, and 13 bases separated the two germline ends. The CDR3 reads CAILPGVNTGELFF. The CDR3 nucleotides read TGCGCCATCCTTCCGGGCGTGAACACCGGGGAGCTGTTTTTT.

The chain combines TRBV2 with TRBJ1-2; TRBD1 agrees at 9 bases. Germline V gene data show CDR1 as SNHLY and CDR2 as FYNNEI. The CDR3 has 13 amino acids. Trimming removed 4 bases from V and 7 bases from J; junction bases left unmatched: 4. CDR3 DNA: TGTGCCAGCAGTGGGGGGACAGGGACTGGCTACACCTTC. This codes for CASSGGTGTGYTF.

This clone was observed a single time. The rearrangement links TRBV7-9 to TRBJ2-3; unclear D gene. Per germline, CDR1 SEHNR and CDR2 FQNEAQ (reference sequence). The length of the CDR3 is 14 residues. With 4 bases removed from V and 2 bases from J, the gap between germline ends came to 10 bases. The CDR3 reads CASSSRTFTDTQYF. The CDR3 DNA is TGTGCCAGCAGCTCAAGGACCTTCACAGATACGCAGTATTTT. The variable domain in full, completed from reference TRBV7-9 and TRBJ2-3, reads DTGVSQNPRHKITKRGQNVTFRCDPISEHNRLYWYRQTLGQGPEFLTYFQNEAQLEKSRLLSDRFSAERPKGSFSTLEIQRTEQGDSAMYLCASSSRTFTDTQYFGPGTRLTVL.

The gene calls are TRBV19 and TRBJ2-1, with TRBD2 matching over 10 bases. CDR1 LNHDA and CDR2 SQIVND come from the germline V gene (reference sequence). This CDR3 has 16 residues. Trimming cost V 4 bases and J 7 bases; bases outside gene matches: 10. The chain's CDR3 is CASSRLAGEGGNEQFF. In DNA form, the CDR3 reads TGTGCCAGTAGTAGGCTAGCGGGAGAGGGTGGGAATGAGCAGTTCTTC. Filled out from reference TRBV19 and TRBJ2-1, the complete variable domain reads DGGITQSPKYLFRKEGQNVTLSCEQNLNHDAMYWYRQDPGQGLRLIYYSQIVNDFQKGDIAEGYSVSREKKESFPLTVTSAQKNPTAFYLCASSRLAGEGGNEQFFGPGTRLTVL.

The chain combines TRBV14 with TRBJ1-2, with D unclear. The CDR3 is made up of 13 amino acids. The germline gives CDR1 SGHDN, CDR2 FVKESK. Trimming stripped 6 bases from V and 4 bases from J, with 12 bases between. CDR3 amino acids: CASSLGLAYGYTF. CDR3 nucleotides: TGTGCCAGCAGTCTAGGGCTGGCCTATGGCTACACCTTC. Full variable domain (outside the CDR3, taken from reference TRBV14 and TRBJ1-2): EAGVTQFPSHSVIEKGQTVTLRCDPISGHDNLYWYRRVMGKEIKFLLHFVKESKQDESGMPNNRFLAERTGGTYSTLKVQPAELEDSGVYFCASSLGLAYGYTFGSGTRLTVV.

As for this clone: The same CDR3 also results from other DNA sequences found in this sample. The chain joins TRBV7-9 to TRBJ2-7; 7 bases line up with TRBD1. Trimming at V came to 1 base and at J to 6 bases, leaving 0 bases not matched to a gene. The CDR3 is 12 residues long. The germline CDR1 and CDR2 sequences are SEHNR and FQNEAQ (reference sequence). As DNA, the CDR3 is TGTGCCAGCAGCTTAGACAGGGGCGAGCAGTACTTC. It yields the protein CASSLDRGEQYF. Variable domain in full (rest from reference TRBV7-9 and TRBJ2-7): DTGVSQNPRHKITKRGQNVTFRCDPISEHNRLYWYRQTLGQGPEFLTYFQNEAQLEKSRLLSDRFSAERPKGSFSTLEIQRTEQGDSAMYLCASSLDRGEQYFGPGTRLTVT.

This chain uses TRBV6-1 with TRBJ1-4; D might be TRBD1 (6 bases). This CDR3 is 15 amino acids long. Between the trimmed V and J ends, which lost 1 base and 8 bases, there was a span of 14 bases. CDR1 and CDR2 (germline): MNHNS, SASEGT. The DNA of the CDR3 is TGTGCCAGCAGTGAAGTAAGGGGGGCAGGGGAAAAACTGTTTTTT. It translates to CASSEVRGAGEKLFF.

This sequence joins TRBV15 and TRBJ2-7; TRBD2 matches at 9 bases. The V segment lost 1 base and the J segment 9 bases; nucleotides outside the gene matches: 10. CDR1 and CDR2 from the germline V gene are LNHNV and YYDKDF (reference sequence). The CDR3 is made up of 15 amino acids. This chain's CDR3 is CATSRVASGTEMQYF. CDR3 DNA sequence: TGTGCCACCAGCAGAGTGGCTAGCGGGACGGAGATGCAGTACTTC.

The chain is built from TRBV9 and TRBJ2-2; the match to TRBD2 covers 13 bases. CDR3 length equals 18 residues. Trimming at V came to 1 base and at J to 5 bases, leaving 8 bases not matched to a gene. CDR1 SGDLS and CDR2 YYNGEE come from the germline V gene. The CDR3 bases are TGTGCCAGCAGCGTAACTAGCGGGAGGGCCGTTTTAACCGGGGAGCTGTTTTTT. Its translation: CASSVTSGRAVLTGELFF.